This T cell receptor beta chain derives from a study of T cell responses to AZD1222 COVID-19 vaccine. Looking at the study overall: Second-dose intervals of approximately 4 or approximately 12 weeks were pooled.

As concerns this clone: Its antigen is undetermined.

There are 16 residues in the CDR3. With 6 bases removed from V and 5 bases from J, the gap between germline ends came to 22 bases. In germline, CDR1 is LGHDT, CDR2 YNNKEL (reference sequence). Findings and limits, study-wide: Just 5 to 7 people given AZD1222 tested seropositive at baseline. Possibly, clonal diversity was underestimated; donors were largely white British and included more females.

Data came from immunoSEQ multiplex PCR; TCRdb stores just in-frame clones and leaves some out. The data hold around 160,000 clones, with approximately 94% observed a single time. The source was peripheral blood, collected on day 0 of AZD1222 vaccination. This chain connects TRBV3-1 (or the pseudogene TRBV3-2) to TRBJ2-5; unclear D gene. The sequence was collected from an adult in good health. This CDR3 reads CASSLRMPGSSETQYF. DNA for the CDR3: TGTGCCAGCAGTCTCCGGATGCCGGGTAGTAGTGAGACCCAGTACTTC.